The 15 T cell receptor beta chains below come from one sample, sequenced in a study of quantifying T cell responses using KT2 cells. Looking at the study overall: RNA was reverse transcribed with TCR alpha and beta constant-region primers.

Each cDNA got a UMI-containing oligo ligated at its 3' end. First-round PCR used 3 to 4 cycles and beta primers RC1.1 and RC1.2 covering TRBC1 and TRBC2. TCRdb fed the UMI-ligation and nested PCR reads into MiXCR, producing one record per CDR3 protein. This sample has some 48,000 distinct CDR3 sequences, with around 10% found just once. The sample taken for sequencing was PBMCs spiked with cells of the T cell clone KT2. The receptors originated from a human donor.

The rearrangement joins TRBV10-3 to TRBJ1-5, with a tentative D call TRBD1 (6 bases). CDR3 length: 16 residues. Trimming took off 6 bases at V and 0 bases at J, with 15 bases between the two ends. In germline, CDR1 is ENHRY, CDR2 SYGVKD. The CDR3 loop is CAISYDRTDSNQPQHF. The CDR3, as DNA: TGTGCCATCAGCTACGACAGGACGGATAGCAATCAGCCCCAGCATTTT.

This clonotype has more than one count but fewer than ten. This chain uses TRBV3-1 with TRBJ2-1; perhaps TRBD1 as D (6 bases). Germline CDR1 and CDR2: LGHDT and YNNKEL (reference sequence). The CDR3 runs 16 residues. V dropped 1 base and J dropped 2 bases, with 12 bases sitting between them. Here the CDR3 DNA reads TGTGCCAGCAGCCAAGGGGGCAGGGGTCCCTACAATGAGCAGTTCTTC. Encoded protein: CASSQGGRGPYNEQFF.

This rearrangement joins TRBV7-8 to TRBJ1-4, with D maybe TRBD1 (5 bases). The germline CDR1 and CDR2 sequences are SGHVS and FQNEAQ. V was trimmed by 4 bases and J by 8 bases, leaving 14 bases between them. CDR3 length equals 14 residues. The CDR3 nucleotides are TGTGCCAGCAGCTCGCGAGAGACAGACGAAAAACTGTTTTTT. Translating it yields CASSSRETDEKLFF.

The V and J genes are TRBV12-3 or TRBV12-4 and TRBJ1-6; tentatively, D is TRBD1 (5 bases). The V end lost 2 bases, the J end lost 10 bases, and 15 bases lay between the germline ends. The length of the CDR3 is 15 residues. The CDR3 DNA follows: TGTGCCAGCAGTTTATTCGGGGGATCGGGGTCACCCCTCCACTTT. Translated, it gives CASSLFGGSGSPLHF.

This clonotype was picked up many times. V gene TRBV14 combines with J gene TRBJ2-1, with 12 bases lining up with TRBD2. This CDR3 has 22 amino acids. CDR1 and CDR2 (germline): SGHDN, FVKESK. J lost 0 bases, V lost 0 bases, and 15 bases had no gene match. The CDR3 DNA follows: TGTGCCAGCAGCCAAGATTCGTGGGCTAGCGGGAGGGCCCTCAGCTCCTACAATGAGCAGTTCTTC. Translation gives CASSQDSWASGRALSSYNEQFF.

This clonotype was picked up many times. The chain couples TRBV28 to TRBJ2-7, with D uncertain. V dropped 7 bases and J dropped 2 bases, with 15 bases sitting between them. This CDR3 is built from 14 residues. Germline lookup yields CDR1 MDHEN and CDR2 SYDVKM. CDR3 nucleotide sequence: TGTGCCAGCACTGGATTCCGATACCCCTACGAGCAGTACTTC. Translation: CASTGFRYPYEQYF.

This clonotype turned up a few times. The chain recombines TRBV28 with TRBJ2-4, with 11 bases fitting TRBD2. The CDR3 length is 15 residues. CDR1 is MDHEN, CDR2 SYDVKM, per germline. The V and J ends lost 1 base and 9 bases, in that order; junction bases with no gene match: 5. CDR3 region: CASSLLAGGQAIQYF. CDR3 coding DNA: TGTGCCAGCAGTTTATTAGCGGGAGGGCAAGCCATTCAGTACTTC.

Notes on this clonotype: Germline is not matched at one junction end, which may reflect a read error. V and J are TRBV10-3 and TRBJ1-2; possible D gene TRBD1, 5 bases. In germline, CDR1 is ENHRY, CDR2 SYGVKD. The CDR3 totals 13 residues. CDR3 in DNA: TGTGCCATCAGTGATAGGGGCTCATATGACTACACCTTC. This translates into CAISDRGSYDYTF.

This chain connects TRBV25-1 to TRBJ1-4, with 8 bases aligning to TRBD1. The CDR3 spans 15 residues. V lost 3 bases, J lost 5 bases, and 5 bases stayed unmatched. CDR1 and CDR2 (germline): MGHDK, SYGVNS. Here the CDR3 reads CASSDTHRGNEKLFF. In DNA form, the CDR3 reads TGTGCCAGCAGTGACACCCACAGGGGGAATGAAAAACTGTTTTTT.

The chain carries TRBV6-2 or TRBV6-3 and TRBJ2-1, with TRBD1 identical over 7 bases. This CDR3 has 17 amino acids. Losses at the gene ends were 2 bases for V and 4 bases for J; bases not matched to a gene: 11. Germline V CDR1 and CDR2: MNHEY, SVGEGT. CDR3 sequence: CASSYRDREGFYNEQFF. CDR3 DNA: TGTGCCAGCAGTTACCGTGACAGGGAAGGGTTTTACAATGAGCAGTTCTTC.

This clonotype was seen more than once but under ten times. The rearrangement uses TRBV12-3 or TRBV12-4 and TRBJ2-1, with D possibly TRBD2 on 7 matching bases. V was clipped by 6 bases and J by 0 bases, with 21 bases between them. This CDR3 contains 18 residues. This CDR3 is CASSPGPEGGSSYNEQFF. The CDR3 nucleotides are TGTGCCAGCAGCCCAGGTCCTGAGGGGGGGAGCTCCTACAATGAGCAGTTCTTC.

CDR3 residues: CASSSRTSGTRNIQYF. CDR3 DNA: TGTGCCAGCAGCTCCCGGACTAGCGGGACAAGAAACATTCAGTACTTC. The genes are TRBV7-2 and TRBJ2-4; 12 bases match TRBD2. The V segment lost 4 bases and the J segment 6 bases; nucleotides outside the gene matches: 7. This CDR3 is built from 16 residues. In germline, CDR1 is SGHTA, CDR2 FQGNSA.

There are many counts of this clonotype. This chain uses TRBV12-3 or TRBV12-4 with TRBJ2-1; D possibly corresponds to TRBD1 (5 bases). CDR3 length: 15 amino acids. The V and J ends lost 7 bases and 5 bases respectively, with 18 bases between them. Written as DNA, the CDR3 is TGTGCCAGCACTACCCTGGGGCTAGATAACAATGAGCAGTTCTTC. Translated: CASTTLGLDNNEQFF.

This clonotype was seen a handful of times. The V and J genes are TRBV7-9 and TRBJ2-7; 8 nucleotides match TRBD2. Germline CDR1 is SEHNR and CDR2 is FQNEAQ (reference sequence). This CDR3 region has 12 residues. The CDR3 coding sequence is TGTGCGGTACGGGAGGGCCGGTACGAGCAGTACTTC. Amino acids: CAVREGRYEQYF.

This chain joins TRBV6-5 and TRBJ1-3; D remains unclear. Trimming cost V 5 bases and J 0 bases, with 11 bases left between them. This CDR3 has 15 residues. Germline assignment: CDR1 MNHEY and CDR2 SVGAGI. The CDR3 sequence: CASSRTFSSGNTIYF. In DNA form, the CDR3 reads TGTGCCAGCAGTCGGACTTTCAGCTCTGGAAACACCATATATTTT.